Included here is one T cell receptor beta chain sequence, with context. It lacks a known antigen. Per-base quality was not reported, and no clone a single base away is much larger than it. The sample originates from a study of T cell repertoires in cytomegalovirus infection (dated by TCRdb to between 2018 and 2021). Context from the whole study: The peptide stimulations were aimed at well-studied HLA-B-restricted epitopes as well as recently identified HLA-C-restricted CMV epitopes, whose presentation resists viral immunomodulation. Because public TCR beta signatures pointed to carriage of CMV infection together with the matching HLA type, the HLA type of each donor mattered for the analysis.

Reads for this sample came from an Illumina HiSeq 1500. TCRdb reprocessing: public reads trimmed at Q25 with fastp, clones called with MiXCR, in-frame beta chains kept. Each record represents a unique CDR3 protein, reported with the most common genes and DNA among its rows. The sample table records hundreds of thousands of distinct CDR3 sequences; roughly 33% of these occur just once. Clones ranked in the top ten supply about 18% of the sample. The meaning of the sample's treatment or condition label: in vitro stimulation with specific CMV peptide epitopes to enrich CMV-specific T cells. Overall study outcomes, separate from this receptor: The ex vivo response was dominated by HLA-C-restricted CMV-specific TCR beta clonotypes, and the single most frequent clonotype in two of eight donors was supplied by these HLA-C-restricted clonotypes. In both this cohort and an independent cohort of 352 donors, the cumulative frequency of public TCR beta family members distinguished carriers of CMV infection plus the relevant HLA type.

Sequencing used cultured PBMCs, obtained from culture after CMV antigen stimulation. The clonotype comes from a human donor in good health (CMV status not recorded). Some clones in this sample may be carry-over from other donors' samples.

This receptor has the CDR3 CASSQRDRTYGYTF. The nucleotide sequence reads as follows: TGTGCCAGCAGCCAGAGGGACAGGACCTATGGCTACACCTTC. This receptor chain uses TRBV3-1 and TRBJ1-2, and TRBD1 matches 8 of the central bases. Based on the germline V gene (reference sequence), the CDR1 and CDR2 sequences are LGHDT and YNNKEL. The V end gives up 3 bases and the J end 4 bases, leaving 4 bases in the junction not matched to a gene. The CDR3 holds 14 amino acids from the cysteine to the phenylalanine. CDR3 DNA is the only sequence kept; it has 42 bases, read in frame from the first base.